Following are 22 T cell receptor beta chains from one sample sequenced in a study of cytomegalovirus exposure and HLA in healthy donors. Vbeta (60) and Jbeta (13) primers were used in the PCR. The data were produced by immunoSEQ multiplex PCR, yet TCRdb's version contains in-frame clones alone and is incomplete. The table shows around 170,000 clones, with 75% to 85% occurring only once. What was sequenced was PBMCs. The receptors were gathered from a man between 18 and 29 years old in good health and CMV-seronegative.

A note on this clone: Compared with germline, one end of the junction differs, possibly owing to a read error. The chain is built from TRBV6-6 and TRBJ1-5, with D hard to call. This CDR3 has 14 residues. Germline CDR1 MNHNY, CDR2 SVGAGI (reference sequence). The CDR3 bases are TGTGCCAGCAGTGACTCCGGGAGCAATCAGCCCCAGCATTTT. This encodes CASSDSGSNQPQHF.

The J gene is TRBJ2-7, the V gene TRBV5-4; TRBD2 matches 7 bases. Losses at the gene ends were 5 bases for V and 8 bases for J; bases not matched to a gene: 19. The V gene's germline CDR1 is SGHNT and CDR2 YYREEE (reference sequence). The CDR3 is made up of 16 amino acids. CDR3 loop: CASRQGGDSGRSKQYF. CDR3 nucleotide sequence: TGTGCCAGCAGGCAGGGAGGGGACTCCGGGAGGTCGAAGCAGTACTTC.

This chain links TRBV4-3 with TRBJ2-2; 11 bases agree with TRBD2. The V and J ends lost 0 bases and 5 bases, in that order; junction bases with no gene match: 14. This CDR3 spans 20 amino acids. Germline CDR1 LGHNA, CDR2 YSLEER. The CDR3 coding sequence is TGCGCCAGCAGCCAAGAATGGGGGCTAGCGGGAGGAGGATGGACCGGGGAGCTGTTTTTT. As protein: CASSQEWGLAGGGWTGELFF.

Only one count was recorded for this clone. The chain recombines TRBV21-1 with TRBJ1-1; TRBD1, the table's D call, lacks a check against the DNA. TRBV21-1 is a known pseudogene. CDR3 size: 15 residues. The CDR3 nucleotides read TGTGCCAGCAGCAAAACTGAAGGACAGGGGTTTGAAGCTTTCTTT. Protein sequence: CASSKTEGQGFEAFF.

This clone turned up a few times. The V call is TRBV5-6, the J call TRBJ1-6; TRBD1 matches at 7 bases. V trimming: 2 bases; J trimming: 10 bases; junction bases outside the gene matches: 6. CDR3 length: 14 amino acids. CDR1 is SGHDT and CDR2 is YYEEEE in the germline V gene. The CDR3 loop is CASSLIQGRSPLHF. CDR3 sequence (DNA): TGTGCCAGCAGCTTAATACAGGGGAGGTCACCCCTCCACTTT.

The chain carries TRBV18 and TRBJ2-1; 9 bases agree with TRBD1. After removal of 2 bases from V and 7 bases from J, the junction contained 6 bases not matched to a gene. CDR1 is KGHSH, CDR2 LQKENI, per germline. The CDR3 consists of 15 residues. This CDR3 reads CASSPEQGARNEQFF. The CDR3 DNA is TGTGCCAGCTCACCAGAACAGGGGGCGCGGAATGAGCAGTTCTTC.

The genes are TRBV7-2 and TRBJ2-3, with TRBD2 matching over 9 bases. Germline lookup yields CDR1 SGHTA and CDR2 FQGNSA. CDR3 length equals 15 residues. V gave up 1 base and J gave up 6 bases; unmatched junction bases: 5. CDR3 region: CASSLGGAGGDTQYF. As DNA, the CDR3 is TGTGCCAGCAGCTTAGGCGGCGCGGGGGGGGATACGCAGTATTTT.

The chain carries TRBV5-1 and TRBJ2-2, with a possible D match to TRBD2 (5 bases). This CDR3 comprises 17 residues. Germline CDR1 is SGHRS and CDR2 is YFSETQ. The V end was cut by 0 bases, the J end by 5 bases, with 17 bases between. CDR3 amino acids: CASSLGNSGKNTGELFF. The CDR3 nucleotides read TGCGCCAGCAGCTTGGGGAATTCGGGAAAAAATACCGGGGAGCTGTTTTTT.

This clone came up once. The genes are TRBV12-5 and TRBJ1-3; the D gene is possibly TRBD1 (6 bases). Germline CDR1 is LGHNT and CDR2 is FRNRAP. Trimming removed 2 bases from V and 8 bases from J, with 7 bases in between. The CDR3 sequence is 12 residues long. The DNA for the CDR3 is TGTGCTAGTGGTTTGAGGACAGACACCATATATTTT. Its translation: CASGLRTDTIYF.

In its sample, this clone was seen a few times. V is TRBV29-1 and J is TRBJ1-2; 7 bases match TRBD1. The V gene end was trimmed by 4 bases and the J gene end by 3 bases; junction bases not matched to a gene: 8. The germline V gene encodes CDR1 SQVTM and CDR2 ANQGSEA. The CDR3 totals 14 residues. For the CDR3, the DNA is TGCAGCGTTGGGCAGGGGGATTTTTACTATGGCTACACCTTC. Protein product: CSVGQGDFYYGYTF.

The rearrangement uses TRBV19 and TRBJ1-5, with TRBD1 identical over 7 bases. V dropped 7 bases and J dropped 4; count of bases not matched to a gene: 7. This CDR3 is 14 amino acids long. Germline V gene data show CDR1 as LNHDA and CDR2 as SQIVND (reference sequence). The DNA for the CDR3 is TGTGCCAGTACCGTCCGGGACAGTAATCAGCCCCAGCATTTT. Its translation is CASTVRDSNQPQHF.

The chain recombines TRBV2 with TRBJ1-1, with TRBD1 matching over 11 bases. Unmatched junction bases numbered 2, after V lost 2 bases and J lost 3 bases. CDR1 is SNHLY and CDR2 is FYNNEI in the germline V gene. This CDR3 has 15 amino acids. The CDR3 DNA reads TGTGCCAGCAGTGAATGGGACAGGGGGGACACTGAAGCTTTCTTT. It yields the protein CASSEWDRGDTEAFF.

J is TRBJ2-1 and V is TRBV5-1; TRBD2 aligns across 11 bases. J lost 4 bases, V lost 0 bases, and 6 bases had no gene match. CDR1 SGHRS and CDR2 YFSETQ come from the germline V gene. This CDR3 is 17 amino acids long. CDR3 DNA sequence: TGCGCCAGCAGCTTGGGTTCCGGGACTAGCGGATACAATGAGCAGTTCTTC. This codes for CASSLGSGTSGYNEQFF.

Comment on this clone: An end of the junction differs from the germline gene, which may be a read error. The chain couples TRBV18 to TRBJ1-5, with D maybe TRBD1 (5 bases). The germline V gene has CDR1 KGHSH and CDR2 LQKENI. This CDR3 has 14 amino acids. CDR3 DNA: TGTGCCAGCTCACCGGGCAGGGCGGCTCAGCCCCGGCATTTT. It translates to CASSPGRAAQPRHF.

The rearrangement uses TRBV7-2 and TRBJ2-5, with 7 bases identical to TRBD1. Germline values: CDR1 SGHTA, CDR2 FQGNSA. Trimming at V came to 3 bases and at J to 4 bases, leaving 8 bases not matched to a gene. The CDR3 has 15 amino acids. The DNA for the CDR3 is TGTGCCAGCAGCTTCGCAGGGGGTGAGGGAGAGACCCAGTACTTC. Its protein product is CASSFAGGEGETQYF.

The rearrangement uses TRBV28 and TRBJ2-7, with TRBD1 identical over 7 bases. V shed 4 bases and J 3 bases; nucleotides not matched to a gene: 9. CDR3 length: 15 amino acids. The germline V gene has CDR1 MDHEN and CDR2 SYDVKM. DNA of the CDR3: TGTGCCAGCAGTTCCGGGACAGAGGGTCTCTACGAGCAGTACTTC. It specifies CASSSGTEGLYEQYF.

This sequence joins TRBV6-6 and TRBJ2-5; a weak D match, TRBD1 (6 bases). Germline loops: CDR1 MNHNY, CDR2 SVGAGI (reference sequence). The CDR3 totals 15 residues. The V gene lost 0 bases and the J gene lost 0 bases, with 8 bases spanning the gap. The CDR3 DNA reads TGTGCCAGCAGTTACTCGAGGACAGACCAAGAGACCCAGTACTTC. Encoded protein: CASSYSRTDQETQYF.

This clone appeared a single time. The chain has TRBV19 and TRBJ2-7, with 11 bases lining up with TRBD2. Per germline, CDR1 LNHDA and CDR2 SQIVND (reference sequence). V was pared by 6 bases and J by 6 bases, with 10 bases of the junction left unmatched. The CDR3 is 15 residues long. Here the CDR3 reads CASSPLAGGPSEQYF. For the CDR3, the DNA is TGTGCCAGTAGCCCTTTAGCGGGAGGGCCTTCCGAGCAGTACTTC.

The genes are TRBV14 and TRBJ2-7, with no clear D. The V gene's germline CDR1 is SGHDN and CDR2 FVKESK. The CDR3 is made up of 14 amino acids. V gave up 0 bases and J gave up 4 bases, with 10 bases separating them. This chain's CDR3 is CASSQDRLRYEQYF. The CDR3 coding sequence is TGTGCCAGCAGCCAAGATAGACTCCGGTACGAGCAGTACTTC.

This clone was seen more than once but under ten times. The CDR3 coding sequence is TGTGCCAGCAGCTTAAAACCCCCGGGACAGGGGTCGCAGGGCTACACCTTC. Protein sequence: CASSLKPPGQGSQGYTF. J is TRBJ1-2 and V is TRBV7-9; 10 bases line up with TRBD1. Trimming removed 2 bases from V and 8 bases from J; junction bases left unmatched: 14. Per germline, CDR1 SEHNR and CDR2 FQNEAQ (reference sequence). This CDR3 has 17 residues.

J is TRBJ2-1 and V is TRBV6-6; TRBD1 matches at 8 bases. The germline gives CDR1 MNHNY, CDR2 SVGAGI (reference sequence). This CDR3 comprises 14 residues. The V gene end was trimmed by 6 bases and the J gene end by 9 bases; junction bases not matched to a gene: 10. The CDR3 DNA follows: TGTGCCAGCAGCCCACAGGGGGTTCCCAGTGAGCAGTTCTTC. Protein product: CASSPQGVPSEQFF.

This clone was seen just once. The chain combines TRBV18 with TRBJ1-2; possibly TRBD1 for D (6 bases). CDR1 is KGHSH and CDR2 is LQKENI in the germline V gene. CDR3 length: 15 residues. With 5 bases removed from V and 4 bases from J, the gap between germline ends came to 17 bases. The CDR3: CASSSTGQPSYGYTF. The CDR3 coding sequence is TGTGCCAGCTCATCCACAGGGCAGCCTTCCTATGGCTACACCTTC.